Sequencing of this TCR beta chain was carried out in a study of identical twins. As regards this clonotype: Its antigen is currently unknown.

From the 5' RACE reads, TCRdb called clonotypes with MiXCR, one entry per CDR3 protein. The sample gives roughly 230,000 distinct CDR3 sequences, about 8.5% of which show up once; 3% is in the top ten. All donors were healthy, and all were Caucasian. Study outcomes and limitations: Fewer insertions were carried by abundant cord blood beta clonotypes, but none was seen in memory repertoires. Zero-insertion analyses were open to partial confounding by invariant MAIT and iNKT cells.

Germline trimming cut 0 bases from V and 2 bases from J; bases unmatched to any gene: 18. Germline V gene sequence: CDR1 SQVTM, CDR2 ANQGSEA. This CDR3 contains 19 residues. This sample also appeared in a second study, on yellow fever vaccine responses in identical twins. This second study says: Twins' vaccine T cell response reportedly seemed partly convergent, partly personalized.

J is TRBJ2-7 and V is TRBV29-1; 8 nucleotides agree with TRBD1. Sequenced material: CD8+ T cells sorted from blood. This TCR derives from a young woman in good health. For the CDR3, the DNA is TGCAGCGTTGAAGAACGGACAGGGAGGTCGGCGGCGTATACCTACGAGCAGTACTTC. This gives the protein CSVEERTGRSAAYTYEQYF.